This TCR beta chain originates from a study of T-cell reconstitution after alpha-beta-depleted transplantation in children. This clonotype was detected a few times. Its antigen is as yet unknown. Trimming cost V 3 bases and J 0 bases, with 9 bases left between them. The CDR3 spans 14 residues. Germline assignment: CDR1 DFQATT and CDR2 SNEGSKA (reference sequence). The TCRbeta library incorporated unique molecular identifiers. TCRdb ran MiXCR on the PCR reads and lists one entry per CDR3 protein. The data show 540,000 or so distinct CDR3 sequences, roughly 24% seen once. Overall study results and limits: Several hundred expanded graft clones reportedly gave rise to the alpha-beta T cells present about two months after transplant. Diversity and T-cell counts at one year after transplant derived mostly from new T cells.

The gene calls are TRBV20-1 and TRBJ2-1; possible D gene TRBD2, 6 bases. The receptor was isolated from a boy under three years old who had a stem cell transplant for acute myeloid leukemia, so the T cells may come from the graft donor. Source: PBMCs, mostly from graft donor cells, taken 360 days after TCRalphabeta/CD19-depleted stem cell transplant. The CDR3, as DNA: TGCAGTGCTAGTCCGCGGGGCTCCTACAATGAGCAGTTCTTC. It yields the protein CSASPRGSYNEQFF.